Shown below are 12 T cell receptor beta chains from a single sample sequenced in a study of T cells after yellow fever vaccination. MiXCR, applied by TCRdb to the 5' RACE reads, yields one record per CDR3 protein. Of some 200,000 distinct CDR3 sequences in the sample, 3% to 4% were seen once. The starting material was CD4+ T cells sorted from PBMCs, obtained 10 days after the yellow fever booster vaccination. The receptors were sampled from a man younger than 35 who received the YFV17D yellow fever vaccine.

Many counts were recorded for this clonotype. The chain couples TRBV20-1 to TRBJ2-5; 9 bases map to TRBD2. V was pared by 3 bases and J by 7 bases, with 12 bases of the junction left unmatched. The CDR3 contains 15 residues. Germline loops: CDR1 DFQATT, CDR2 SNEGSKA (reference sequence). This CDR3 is CSASGSGGPGWTQYF. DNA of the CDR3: TGCAGTGCTAGTGGTAGCGGGGGCCCGGGTTGGACCCAGTACTTC.

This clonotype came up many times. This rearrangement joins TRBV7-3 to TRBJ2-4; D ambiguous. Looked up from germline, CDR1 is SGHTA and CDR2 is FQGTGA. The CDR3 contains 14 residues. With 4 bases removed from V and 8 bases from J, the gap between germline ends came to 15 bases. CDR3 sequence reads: CASSSTSASDIQYF. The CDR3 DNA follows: TGTGCCAGCAGCTCCACTTCGGCTAGTGACATTCAGTACTTC.

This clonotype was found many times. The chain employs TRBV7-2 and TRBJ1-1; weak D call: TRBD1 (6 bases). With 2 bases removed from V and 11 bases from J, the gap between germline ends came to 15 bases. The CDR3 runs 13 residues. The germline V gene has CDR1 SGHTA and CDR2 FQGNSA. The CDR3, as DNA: TGTGCCAGCAGCTTATACCTCTTTCAGGGGGCTTTCTTT. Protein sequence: CASSLYLFQGAFF.

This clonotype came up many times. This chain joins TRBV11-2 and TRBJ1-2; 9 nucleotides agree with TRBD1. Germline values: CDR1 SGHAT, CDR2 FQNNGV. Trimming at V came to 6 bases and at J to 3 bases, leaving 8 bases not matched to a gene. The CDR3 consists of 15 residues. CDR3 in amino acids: CASRLPGQGHYGYTF. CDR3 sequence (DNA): TGTGCCAGCAGACTTCCGGGACAGGGACACTATGGCTACACCTTC.

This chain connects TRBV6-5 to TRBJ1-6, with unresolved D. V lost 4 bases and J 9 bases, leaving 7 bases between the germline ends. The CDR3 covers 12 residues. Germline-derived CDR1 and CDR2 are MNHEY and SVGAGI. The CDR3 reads CASSSGSSPLHF. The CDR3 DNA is TGTGCCAGCAGTTCGGGAAGTTCACCCCTCCACTTT.

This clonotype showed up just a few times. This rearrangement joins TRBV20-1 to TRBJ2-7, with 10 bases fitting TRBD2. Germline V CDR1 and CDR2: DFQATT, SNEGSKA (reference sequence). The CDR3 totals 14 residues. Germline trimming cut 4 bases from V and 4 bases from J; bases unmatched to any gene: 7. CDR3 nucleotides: TGCAGTGCTATGATAGCGGGGGGCGAGTACGAGCAGTACGTC. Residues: CSAMIAGGEYEQYV.

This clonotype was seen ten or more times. CDR3 protein: CSAKQGAKNIQYF. CDR3 DNA sequence: TGCAGCGCTAAACAGGGAGCCAAAAACATTCAGTACTTC. J is TRBJ2-4 and V is TRBV29-1, with D perhaps matching TRBD1 (6 bases). The V and J ends lost 7 bases and 0 bases respectively, with 10 bases between them. CDR1 SQVTM and CDR2 ANQGSEA come from the germline V gene. The CDR3 runs 13 residues.

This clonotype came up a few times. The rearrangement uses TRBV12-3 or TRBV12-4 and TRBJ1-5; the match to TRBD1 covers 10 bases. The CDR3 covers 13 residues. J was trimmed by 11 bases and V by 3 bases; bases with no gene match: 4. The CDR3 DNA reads TGTGCCAGCAGTTTTGGACAGGGGGACTCCCAGCATTTT. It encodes CASSFGQGDSQHF.

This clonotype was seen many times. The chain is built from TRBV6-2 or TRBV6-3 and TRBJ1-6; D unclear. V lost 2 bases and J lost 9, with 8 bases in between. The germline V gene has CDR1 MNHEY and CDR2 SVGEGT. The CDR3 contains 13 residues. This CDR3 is CASSYVVVSPLHF. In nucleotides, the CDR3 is TGTGCCAGCAGTTACGTGGTGGTTTCACCCCTCCACTTT.

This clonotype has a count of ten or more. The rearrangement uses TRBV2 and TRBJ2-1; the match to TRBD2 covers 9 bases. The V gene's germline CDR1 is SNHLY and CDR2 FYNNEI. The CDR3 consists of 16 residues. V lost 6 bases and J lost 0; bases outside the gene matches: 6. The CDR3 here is CASRELAGDSYNEQFF. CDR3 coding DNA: TGTGCCAGCAGGGAATTAGCGGGGGACTCCTACAATGAGCAGTTCTTC.

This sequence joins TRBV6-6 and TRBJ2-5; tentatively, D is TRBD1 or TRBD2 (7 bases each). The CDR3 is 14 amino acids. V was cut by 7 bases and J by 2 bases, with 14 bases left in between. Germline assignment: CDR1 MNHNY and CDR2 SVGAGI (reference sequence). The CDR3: CASTPQGGQETQYF. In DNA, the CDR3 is TGTGCCAGCACCCCCCAGGGGGGGCAAGAGACCCAGTACTTC.

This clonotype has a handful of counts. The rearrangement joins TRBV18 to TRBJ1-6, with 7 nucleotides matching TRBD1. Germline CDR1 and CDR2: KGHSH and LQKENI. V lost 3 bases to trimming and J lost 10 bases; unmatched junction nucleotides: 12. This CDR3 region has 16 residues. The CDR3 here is CASSPRDRVVGSPLHF. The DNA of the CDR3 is TGTGCCAGCTCACCGCGCGACAGGGTGGTGGGCTCACCCCTCCACTTT.